This T cell receptor (beta chain) was identified during a study of T cell responses to AZD1222 COVID-19 vaccine (TCRdb year 2021). About the full investigation: Because spike-specific TCR depth and breadth did not differ between the two schedules, AZD1222 recipients who got a second dose at roughly 4 weeks were pooled with those who got a second dose at roughly 12 weeks. TCR sequencing covered 230 or so trial participants: nearly 210 given two doses of AZD1222 and approximately 26 given two doses of MenACWY control vaccine. Trial participants were enrolled by age into subgroups of 18-55, 56-69 and 70-plus years, and roughly 160, 29 and 62 TCR-sequenced participants, respectively, were included in these subgroups. General conclusions and limits of the study: Participants were mostly white British and included more females than males, and it was suggested by the authors that clonal diversity may have been underestimated. After two AZD1222 doses, both the breadth and the depth of spike-specific TCRs were significantly higher than at day 0 and than in MenACWY recipients. Because no day 14 peak-response samples were available, repertoires were characterized only after the peak T cell response. The 56-69-year group was small, and its depth increase did not reach significance, likely because of low power. Vaccine-associated CD4 TCRs spanned the whole spike protein, with dominant responses in regions 160-218 and 743-854. Epitopes outside the regions mutated in the B.1.351 and B.1.1.7 variants were reportedly recognized by nearly half of the unique spike-specific TCRs. Conclusions about previously exposed vaccinees were limited because only a handful of AZD1222 recipients were SARS-CoV-2 seropositive at baseline.

The CDR3 sequence holds 13 residues, the cysteine and phenylalanine included. Only the CDR3 region is kept as DNA, spanning 39 bases read in frame from base 1. V sheds 0 bases and J sheds 10 bases, leaving 12 bases between their ends. Via the germline V gene (reference sequence), CDR1 is LGHDT and CDR2 YNNKEL. The time point tag for this specimen amounts to: baseline before first vaccination. Samples from vaccinated people were obtained from the UK trials COV001 and COV002, which included a single-blind randomized controlled phase 2/3 trial of AZD1222 (ChAdOx1 nCoV-19) in healthy adults. For TCRbeta chain sequencing, PBMC samples from trial participants were taken at day 0 and at day 28 after the second dose. The CDR3 regions of human TCRbeta chains were analyzed by immunosequencing. In the original analysis: Repertoire TCRs were checked for matches against a reference library of SARS-CoV-2-specific TCRs that had been generated using the MIRA antigen-specificity platform. Breadth was defined as the fraction of unique TCRs that were SARS-CoV-2-associated. Depth was defined as the fraction of total T cells that were SARS-CoV-2-associated. Using the MIRA data, each spike-specific TCR was mapped to the spike region that the TCR reacts to and placed in a CD4 or CD8 class. Log10-transformed breadth and depth values were compared by one-way ANOVA with Sidak's multiple comparisons tests. What TCRdb holds here is the immuneACCESS table cut down to in-frame rearrangements. Part of the clones is not present; checked against another copy, under half of the missing clones reflect an unresolved V gene, and the others are unexplained. D and trimming come from the DNA, and the V and J calls and clone size come from that table. This sample has some 110,000 clones in its table, and roughly 92% of those were observed once. Around 1.7% of the sample is in the top ten clones.

As to this clone: Its antigen remains unidentified. Qualities for individual bases were not recorded, and no much larger clone is one base off.

This clonotype was obtained from an adult in good health. The sequence joins TRBV3-1 (or the pseudogene TRBV3-2) to TRBJ1-1; no D gene can be assigned with confidence. The sample in question was peripheral blood, obtained on day 0 of AZD1222 vaccination. CDR3 region: CASSQDGKVAAFF. The sequence in DNA is TGTGCCAGCAGCCAAGATGGGAAGGTGGCAGCTTTCTTT.